This TCR beta chain was obtained from a study of T cells after yellow fever vaccination. Turning to the study itself: For low cell numbers, libraries were made with SMART-Seq v4 Ultra Low Input.

CDR3 size: 13 residues. V was pared by 2 bases and J by 5 bases, with 7 bases between. Germline V CDR1 and CDR2: MNHEY, SVGAGI. Note on this clonotype: What it binds is unknown.

Template switching with 5'RACE generated the TCR cDNA and added a universal primer site and UMIs. MiXCR was run by TCRdb on the 5' RACE reads, yielding one entry per CDR3 protein. Of under 350,000 distinct CDR3 sequences listed, roughly 4.3% are singletons. Findings and limits, study-wide: The presence of abundant clonotypes contaminating from the bulk population was possible in FACS-sorted repertoires. Subsequent booster samples again held most clones from primary vaccination (just under 98% CD4, approximately 86% CD8).

The chain recombines TRBV6-5 with TRBJ1-5; D gene uncertain. This specimen was PBMCs, taken 5 days after the yellow fever booster vaccination. The TCR originated in a young man who received the YFV17D yellow fever vaccine. CDR3 coding DNA: TGTGCCAGCAGTTACCTTCGGGATCAGCCCCAGCATTTT. This sequence encodes CASSYLRDQPQHF.